This T cell receptor beta chain was found in a study of T cells in Graves' hyperthyroidism and ophthalmopathy. Overall study results and limits: Most thyroid clonotypes that were expanded above 0.001 also turned up in blood.

For this clonotype: No antigen is known for it.

Using RNA transcripts as the source, TCR beta CDR3 regions were amplified. HTBI primers were used for first-round RT-PCR of the TCR CDR3. TCRdb redid the calling of the multiplex PCR reads with MiXCR, one entry per CDR3 protein. Of roughly 260,000 distinct CDR3 sequences listed, more than 12% are singletons. Hyperthyroidism, newly diagnosed and lasting under 2 months, affected patients aged 18 to 65. Every diagnosis used clinical symptoms, serum thyroxine and TRAb, thyroid ultrasound and orbital computed tomography. Unmatched junction bases numbered 4, after V lost 5 bases and J lost 0 bases. CDR1 is MNHEY, CDR2 SMNVEV, per germline (reference sequence). This CDR3 comprises 15 residues.

The sequence derives from a middle-aged woman with Graves' hyperthyroidism that later progressed to Graves' ophthalmopathy. The sample taken for sequencing was blood. The chain is built from TRBV27 and TRBJ2-1; 7 nucleotides align to TRBD1. The CDR3 bases are TGTGCCAGCAGTCGCTCAGGGGGCTCCTACAATGAGCAGTTCTTC. As protein: CASSRSGGSYNEQFF.